This T cell receptor beta chain originates from a study of Graves' ophthalmopathy and Graves' hyperthyroidism (dated by TCRdb to the late 2010s). Looking at the study overall: Peripheral blood was collected at initial diagnosis, prior to any treatment. The study used signatures of the TCR beta repertoire to tell Graves' ophthalmopathy apart from Graves' hyperthyroidism and to predict which patients would progress to ophthalmopathy. For training and testing, the 100 patients in the discovery cohort were randomly divided in a 7:3 ratio. In total, 120 to 150 blood samples were TCR-sequenced: under 45 ophthalmopathy, some 75 hyperthyroidism and approximately 17 hyperthyroidism-to-ophthalmopathy patients. Once sampling was done, hyperthyroidism patients were given methimazole at a starting dose of 30 mg daily, while ophthalmopathy patients were given high-dose intravenous methylprednisolone. An independent validation cohort was composed of approximately 19 hyperthyroidism patients and approximately 15 patients who later progressed from hyperthyroidism to ophthalmopathy. In roughly 6 hyperthyroidism patients, T-cell repertoires of thyroid tissue and blood were compared. To explore V-J signatures distinguishing ophthalmopathy from hyperthyroidism, a discovery set of around 97 patients (43 ophthalmopathy, about 57 stable hyperthyroidism) was enrolled. Broad study findings and their caveats: Most expanded thyroid clonotypes with frequency above 0.001 were also detected in blood, suggesting blood repertoires may reflect the thyroid immune response. No statistical method was used to set the sample size in advance, and the investigators knew which group each participant was assigned to. In validation, the model predicted ophthalmopathy progression with over 60% sensitivity and approximately 78% specificity; eleven to twelve predicted patients were CT-confirmed with GO in a median of 6.5 months. In cross-validation, the 13-signature model distinguished ophthalmopathy from stable hyperthyroidism with around 90% sensitivity and over 81% specificity, while in the test set the corresponding values were roughly 80% and 75%.

This clonotype was detected many times. What this receptor recognizes is not known. Nothing much larger sits one base from this clone, and base qualities are not available. V was cut back by 6 bases and J by 7 bases, leaving a gap of 27 bases between them. CDR1 MDHEN and CDR2 SYDVKM are derived from the germline V gene. From cysteine to phenylalanine, the CDR3 is 17 amino acids long. Here the CDR3 DNA is all that survives: 51 bases in frame from base 1. For repertoire sequencing, TCR beta CDR3 regions were amplified from RNA transcripts. HTBI primers and the Qiagen OneStep RT-PCR kit were used in a first-round RT-PCR, which was followed by a second-round multiplex PCR, size selection and purification. Libraries were sequenced paired-end with 100 bp reads on an Illumina HiSeq2000. The authors' pipeline ran thus. SOAPnuke was used to process the reads, removing any read that contained adapters or uncalled bases, had a mean Phred below 15, or lacked an exact match to the constant primer or identifier. COPE v1.2.5 was used to merge high-quality paired reads. Unique nucleotide sequences were defined as clonotypes and aligned to IMGT TRB V, D and J references using MiTCR v1.1. Analysis was restricted to V-J combinations with a frequency above 0.0001, which covered 99% to 99.2% of repertoires. A TCR clonal expansion and chaos score per V-J combination was defined as the ratio of F50 clonal expansion to chaos observed in the TCRdist matrix. Features were reduced by Welch's t-statistics and random forest to approximately 13 V-J combinations, which fed a naive Bayes classifier. The Morisita-Horn index was used to measure how similar the thyroid and blood repertoires were. TCRdb itself trimmed the public reads at Q25 with fastp, ran MiXCR and retained productive beta chains. Rows matching on CDR3 protein sequence are summarized as one entry with the most common DNA and genes. The V and J calls shown here were made by TCRdb, not taken from the authors' results. Across this sample there are about 220,000 distinct CDR3 sequences, with 20% to 25% seen only once. Clones ranked in the top ten supply around 45% of the sample.

Ophthalmopathy patients had moderately to severely active disease, Clinical Activity Score of at least 3, NOSPECS grade of at least 4, and disease duration under 3 months. Patients were excluded if they had other autoimmune diseases, uncontrolled infections, pregnancy or lactation. Diagnosis was based on clinical symptoms, serum thyroxine, TRAb, thyroid ultrasound and orbital computed tomography. PBMCs were isolated from 7.5 to 10 ml of fresh peripheral blood by Ficoll-Paque density gradient centrifugation. Total RNA was extracted with Trizol reagent and quality-checked on an Agilent 2100 Bioanalyzer.

The source of this sequence is a woman aged 45-59 years with Graves' ophthalmopathy. Donor details come from another sample of the same person, matched by shared clones. The V gene is TRBV28 and the J gene is TRBJ2-5, and possibly TRBD1, on 6 matching bases. Material: peripheral blood. The CDR3 here reads CASSTQGRGAPLGTQYF. DNA sequence: TGTGCCAGCAGCACCCAGGGCAGGGGCGCCCCTTTAGGGACCCAGTACTTC.